The 21 T cell receptor beta chains given below trace back to one sample, sequenced in a study. TCRdb reprocessed the RT-PCR reads via MiXCR and lists one record per CDR3 protein. This sample carries around 700,000 distinct CDR3 sequences, 13% to 15% of them seen once, and the ten largest clones take 3% to 4.5%. Sequenced material: memory CD4+ T cells from blood. The receptors were sampled from a female donor in good health, serving as a healthy control.

This clonotype showed up many times. The chain employs TRBV7-3 and TRBJ1-6, with 9 bases identical to TRBD1. V lost 4 bases and J lost 6; bases outside the gene matches: 1. Germline CDR1 reads SGHTA; CDR2 reads FQGTGA. The CDR3 is made up of 14 amino acids. The CDR3 sequence is CASSSTGGNSPLHF. In DNA form, the CDR3 reads TGTGCCAGCAGCTCGACAGGGGGTAATTCACCCCTCCACTTT.

The chain combines TRBV27 with TRBJ2-3, with 14 bases lining up with TRBD2. Germline V gene data show CDR1 as MNHEY and CDR2 as SMNVEV (reference sequence). CDR3 length: 18 amino acids. V shed 5 bases and J 2 bases; nucleotides not matched to a gene: 9. The CDR3 loop reads CASSLGTSGGYSTDTQYF. Here the CDR3 DNA reads TGTGCCAGCAGTCTCGGGACTAGCGGGGGATATTCCACAGATACGCAGTATTTT.

This clonotype showed up just a few times. The genes are TRBV20-1 and TRBJ2-1; the match to TRBD2 covers 12 bases. The CDR3 is made up of 21 amino acids. Trimming removed 3 bases from V and 1 base from J; junction bases left unmatched: 19. The germline gives CDR1 DFQATT, CDR2 SNEGSKA (reference sequence). The CDR3 here is CSARGRATSGSLTPSYNEQFF. CDR3 DNA: TGCAGTGCTAGGGGACGGGCGACTAGCGGGAGTCTTACGCCATCCTACAATGAGCAGTTCTTC.

The V and J genes are TRBV7-2 and TRBJ1-5; TRBD1 matches 8 bases. Trimming took 6 bases from V and 7 from J; bases not matched to a gene: 14. The CDR3 consists of 16 residues. Germline CDR1 and CDR2: SGHTA and FQGNSA. CDR3 nucleotides: TGTGCCAGCAGTTCAAAGGTAGGACAGGGAGGACAGCCCCAGCATTTT. Translation gives CASSSKVGQGGQPQHF.

V usage is TRBV5-1 and J usage is TRBJ2-4; weak D call: TRBD2 (6 bases). The CDR3 sequence is 12 residues long. Trimming took 4 bases from V and 8 from J, leaving 10 bases between them. The germline CDR1 and CDR2 sequences are SGHRS and YFSETQ. CDR3 protein: CASSPPGDIQYF. The CDR3 region has the DNA TGCGCCAGCAGCCCTCCGGGGGACATTCAGTACTTC.

This clonotype was counted many times. V usage is TRBV5-1 and J usage is TRBJ1-1; D is uncertain. The germline V gene has CDR1 SGHRS and CDR2 YFSETQ. Trimming shortened V by 0 bases and J by 5 bases, and 14 bases separated the two germline ends. The CDR3 spans 15 residues. CDR3 protein: CASSLVPEGGTEAFF. The CDR3 DNA is TGCGCCAGCAGCTTGGTCCCTGAGGGTGGGACTGAAGCTTTCTTT. The variable domain in full, completed from reference TRBV5-1 and TRBJ1-1, reads KAGVTQTPRYLIKTRGQQVTLSCSPISGHRSVSWYQQTPGQGLQFLFEYFSETQRNKGNFPGRFSGRQFSNSRSEMNVSTLELGDSALYLCASSLVPEGGTEAFFGQGTRLTVV.

This clonotype has just a few counts. The CDR3 nucleotides are TGTGCCAGCAGCTTATTCGGACAGGGGGCCTCCGGGGAGCTGTTTTTT. Protein sequence: CASSLFGQGASGELFF. This sequence joins TRBV7-3 and TRBJ2-2, with 11 bases fitting TRBD1. The CDR3 contains 16 residues. V was clipped by 2 bases and J by 6 bases; unmatched bases: 5. Germline V gene lookup returns CDR1 SGHTA and CDR2 FQGTGA.

This clonotype has a handful of counts. The chain recombines TRBV4-2 with TRBJ2-3, with 8 positions matching TRBD1. This CDR3 is built from 18 residues. Germline CDR1 reads LGHNA; CDR2 reads YNFKEQ. Trimming removed 4 bases from V and 1 base from J; junction bases left unmatched: 13. CDR3 DNA: TGTGCCAGCAGCCGAGGATCGCCCCAGACAGGGGGCACAGATACGCAGTATTTT. It translates to CASSRGSPQTGGTDTQYF.

V and J are TRBV18 and TRBJ2-6; D uncertain. The germline CDR1 and CDR2 sequences are KGHSH and LQKENI. Between the trimmed V and J ends, which lost 1 base and 0 bases, there was a span of 10 bases. CDR3 size: 17 residues. The CDR3 DNA follows: TGTGCCAGCTCACCACTCACTATCGACTCTGGGGCCAACGTCCTGACTTTC. Amino acids: CASSPLTIDSGANVLTF.

This chain joins TRBV28 and TRBJ2-5; D call uncertain. Trimming shortened V by 2 bases and J by 5 bases, and 9 bases separated the two germline ends. The CDR3 is 13 amino acids. From germline, CDR1 is MDHEN and CDR2 SYDVKM. CDR3 coding DNA: TGTGCCAGCAGTTTAACCCAGCAGGAGACCCAGTACTTC. This sequence encodes CASSLTQQETQYF.

The chain is built from TRBV29-1 and TRBJ1-2, with TRBD1 as a possible D gene (5 bases). The CDR3 extends over 14 amino acids. Deletions cut 2 bases from V and 2 bases from J, with 12 bases between. Germline V gene data show CDR1 as SQVTM and CDR2 as ANQGSEA. DNA for the CDR3: TGCAGCGTTGAAAAGAACAGGCTGAACTATGGCTACACCTTC. Translated: CSVEKNRLNYGYTF.

This clonotype has a handful of counts. The chain joins TRBV4-3 to TRBJ2-7; 8 nucleotides line up with TRBD2. The junction had 5 bases not matched to a gene; V was cut back by 1 base and J by 0 bases. The CDR3 totals 16 residues. CDR1 is LGHNA, CDR2 YSLEER, per germline. The chain's CDR3 is CASSQVGRGSSYEQYF. CDR3 DNA sequence: TGCGCCAGCAGCCAAGTCGGGAGGGGAAGCTCCTACGAGCAGTACTTC.

The DNA of the CDR3 is TGTGCCAGCAGTTTCTTGTGGTCCACTGAAGCTTTCTTT. Its protein is CASSFLWSTEAFF. The V and J genes are TRBV27 and TRBJ1-1; D not resolved. This CDR3 region has 13 residues. Germline loops: CDR1 MNHEY, CDR2 SMNVEV (reference sequence). V shed 3 bases and J shed 4 bases, with 9 bases lying between them.

The sample holds a few counts of this clonotype. The chain recombines TRBV9 with TRBJ1-6, with 9 bases lining up with TRBD1. Germline CDR1 and CDR2: SGDLS and YYNGEE. CDR3 length equals 14 residues. The V gene end was trimmed by 3 bases and the J gene end by 7 bases; junction bases not matched to a gene: 2. In nucleotides, the CDR3 is TGTGCCAGCAGCGGGACAGGGGCAAATTCACCCCTCCACTTT. Its translation: CASSGTGANSPLHF.

This clonotype was seen more than once but under ten times. This chain's CDR3 is CASRGTSRGEQFF. As DNA, the CDR3 is TGTGCCAGCAGGGGGACTAGCCGGGGTGAGCAGTTCTTC. This sequence joins TRBV7-2 and TRBJ2-1; 9 bases align to TRBD2. The CDR3 length is 13 residues. V lost 6 bases and J lost 9; bases outside the gene matches: 6. Germline CDR1 and CDR2: SGHTA and FQGNSA.

This clonotype appeared many times. V usage is TRBV6-5 and J usage is TRBJ2-5; D is possibly TRBD2 (6 bases). V lost 5 bases and J lost 1, with 14 bases in between. Germline CDR1 MNHEY, CDR2 SVGAGI. This CDR3 is built from 15 residues. CDR3 protein: CASSLGGTRQETQYF. In DNA form, the CDR3 reads TGTGCCAGCAGTCTCGGAGGGACTCGCCAAGAGACCCAGTACTTC.

This clonotype was counted at least ten times. The chain combines TRBV18 with TRBJ1-1; TRBD1 might be the D (6 bases). This CDR3 contains 14 residues. Germline CDR1 KGHSH, CDR2 LQKENI. V was trimmed by 8 bases and J by 0 bases, leaving 13 bases between them. CDR3 sequence reads: CASSPTGLNTEAFF. Here the CDR3 DNA reads TGTGCCAGCAGTCCTACAGGGCTGAACACTGAAGCTTTCTTT.

The V gene is TRBV7-2, the J gene TRBJ2-1, with D perhaps TRBD1 or TRBD2 (5 bases each). The CDR3 spans 14 residues. V was pared by 8 bases and J by 3 bases, with 14 bases between. Germline values: CDR1 SGHTA, CDR2 FQGNSA. The CDR3 DNA reads TGTGCCAGCCCCCCAGGGAGTCTCTACAATGAGCAGTTCTTC. It codes for CASPPGSLYNEQFF. Full variable domain (remainder filled in from reference TRBV7-2 and TRBJ2-1): GAGVSQSPSNKVTEKGKDVELRCDPISGHTALYWYRQSLGQGLEFLIYFQGNSAPDKSGLPSDRFSAERTGGSVSTLTIQRTQQEDSAVYLCASPPGSLYNEQFFGPGTRLTVL.

The chain combines TRBV5-1 with TRBJ1-5; D gene uncertain. The V gene's germline CDR1 is SGHRS and CDR2 YFSETQ. This CDR3 is 14 amino acids long. V shed 0 bases and J shed 7 bases, with 11 bases lying between them. This CDR3 reads CASSLAGYGQPQHF. The CDR3 DNA reads TGCGCCAGCAGCTTGGCTGGGTATGGACAGCCCCAGCATTTT.

The CDR3 DNA reads TGCAGTGCCAGGGTCGCGGGAGTATATAATGAGCAGTTCTTC. It is translated as CSARVAGVYNEQFF. V and J are TRBV20-1 and TRBJ2-1; the match to TRBD2 covers 7 bases. The CDR3 length is 14 residues. The V gene end was trimmed by 6 bases and the J gene end by 7 bases; junction bases not matched to a gene: 12. Germline V gene sequence: CDR1 DFQATT, CDR2 SNEGSKA (reference sequence).

This clonotype turned up a few times. The J gene is TRBJ1-4, the V gene TRBV5-1; D remains unclear. CDR3 size: 15 residues. Germline CDR1 reads SGHRS; CDR2 reads YFSETQ. Trimming took off 0 bases at V and 6 bases at J, with 12 bases between the two ends. The CDR3 bases are TGCGCCAGCAGCTTGGTGGCGGGGAGCGATGAAAAACTGTTTTTT. This encodes CASSLVAGSDEKLFF.